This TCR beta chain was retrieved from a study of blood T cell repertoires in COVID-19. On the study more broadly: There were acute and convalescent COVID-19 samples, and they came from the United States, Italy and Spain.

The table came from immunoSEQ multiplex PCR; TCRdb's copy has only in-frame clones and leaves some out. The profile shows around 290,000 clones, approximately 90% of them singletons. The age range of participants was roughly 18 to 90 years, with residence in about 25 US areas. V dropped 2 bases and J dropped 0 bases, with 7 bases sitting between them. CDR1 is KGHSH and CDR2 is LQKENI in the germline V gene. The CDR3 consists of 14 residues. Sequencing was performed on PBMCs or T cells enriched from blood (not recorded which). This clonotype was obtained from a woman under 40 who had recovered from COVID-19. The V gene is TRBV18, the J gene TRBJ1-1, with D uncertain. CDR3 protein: CASSPSGLNTEAFF. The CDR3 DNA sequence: TGTGCCAGCTCACCAAGCGGGCTGAACACTGAAGCTTTCTTT.